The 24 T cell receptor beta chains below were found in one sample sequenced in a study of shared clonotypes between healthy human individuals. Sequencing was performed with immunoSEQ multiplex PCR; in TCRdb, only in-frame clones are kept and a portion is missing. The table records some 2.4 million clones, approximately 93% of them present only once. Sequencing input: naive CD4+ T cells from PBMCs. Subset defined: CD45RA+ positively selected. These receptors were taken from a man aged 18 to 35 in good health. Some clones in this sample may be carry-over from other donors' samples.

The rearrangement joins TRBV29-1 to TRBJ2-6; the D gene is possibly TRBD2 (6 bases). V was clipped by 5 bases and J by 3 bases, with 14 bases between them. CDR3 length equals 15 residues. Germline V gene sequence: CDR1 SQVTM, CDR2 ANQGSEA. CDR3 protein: CSVIPGSNGANVLTF. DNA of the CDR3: TGCAGCGTTATACCCGGGAGTAATGGGGCCAACGTCCTGACTTTC.

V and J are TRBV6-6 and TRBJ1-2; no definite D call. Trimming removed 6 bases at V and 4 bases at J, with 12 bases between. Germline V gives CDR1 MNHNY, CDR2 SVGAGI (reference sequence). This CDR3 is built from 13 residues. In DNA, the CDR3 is TGTGCCAGCAGACGGACGGCAGTCTATGGCTACACCTTC. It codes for CASRRTAVYGYTF.

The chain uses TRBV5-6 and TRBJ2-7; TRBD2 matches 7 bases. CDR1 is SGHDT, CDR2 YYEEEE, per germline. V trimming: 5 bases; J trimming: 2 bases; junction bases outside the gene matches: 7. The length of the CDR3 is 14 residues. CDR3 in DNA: TGTGCCAGCAGTTCTAGCGGAGGGACCTACGAGCAGTACTTC. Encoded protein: CASSSSGGTYEQYF.

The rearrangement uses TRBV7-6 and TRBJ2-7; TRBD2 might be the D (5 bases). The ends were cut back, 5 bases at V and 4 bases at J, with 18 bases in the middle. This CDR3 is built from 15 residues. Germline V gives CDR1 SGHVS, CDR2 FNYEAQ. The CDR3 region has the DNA TGTGCCAGCAGCGCCGGACTCCTTACGATGTACGAGCAGTACTTC. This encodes CASSAGLLTMYEQYF.

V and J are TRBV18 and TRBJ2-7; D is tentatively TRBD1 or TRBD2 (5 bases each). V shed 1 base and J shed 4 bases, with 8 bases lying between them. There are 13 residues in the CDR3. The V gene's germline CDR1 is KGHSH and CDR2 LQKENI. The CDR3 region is CASSPRDLYEQYF. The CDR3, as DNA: TGTGCCAGCTCACCACGGGACCTATACGAGCAGTACTTC.

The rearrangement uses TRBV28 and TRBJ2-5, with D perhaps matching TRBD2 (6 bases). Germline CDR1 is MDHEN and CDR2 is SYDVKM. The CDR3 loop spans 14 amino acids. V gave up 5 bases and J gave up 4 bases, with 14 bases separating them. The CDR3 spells CASSSQRVVETQYF. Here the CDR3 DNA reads TGTGCCAGCAGTAGCCAGCGGGTGGTAGAGACCCAGTACTTC.

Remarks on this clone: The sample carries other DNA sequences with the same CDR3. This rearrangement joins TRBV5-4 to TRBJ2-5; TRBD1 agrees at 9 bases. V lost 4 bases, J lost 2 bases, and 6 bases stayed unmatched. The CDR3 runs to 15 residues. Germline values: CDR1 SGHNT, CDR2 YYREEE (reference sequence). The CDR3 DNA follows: TGTGCCAGCAGCCAGACCGGACAGGGGCAAGAGACCCAGTACTTC. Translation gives CASSQTGQGQETQYF.

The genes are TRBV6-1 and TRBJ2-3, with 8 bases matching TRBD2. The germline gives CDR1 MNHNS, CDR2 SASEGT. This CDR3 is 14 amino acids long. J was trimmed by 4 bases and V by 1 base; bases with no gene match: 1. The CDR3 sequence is CASSEVGGADTQYF. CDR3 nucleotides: TGTGCCAGCAGTGAAGTCGGGGGGGCAGATACGCAGTATTTT.

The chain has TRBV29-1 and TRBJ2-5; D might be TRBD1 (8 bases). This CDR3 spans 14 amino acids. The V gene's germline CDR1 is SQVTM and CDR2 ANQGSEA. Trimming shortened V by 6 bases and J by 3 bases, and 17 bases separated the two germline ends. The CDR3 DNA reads TGCAGCGTAGGACAGGGAGGGGCAAAAGAGACCCAGTACTTC. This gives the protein CSVGQGGAKETQYF.

In DNA form, the CDR3 reads TGTGCCAGCAGCTTATTAACCGGGACAGGGTCCTACGAGCAGTACTTC. This gives the protein CASSLLTGTGSYEQYF. V is TRBV11-2 and J is TRBJ2-7, with 9 bases fitting TRBD1. Unmatched junction bases numbered 6, after V lost 2 bases and J lost 1 base. This CDR3 has 16 residues. Germline assignment: CDR1 SGHAT and CDR2 FQNNGV.

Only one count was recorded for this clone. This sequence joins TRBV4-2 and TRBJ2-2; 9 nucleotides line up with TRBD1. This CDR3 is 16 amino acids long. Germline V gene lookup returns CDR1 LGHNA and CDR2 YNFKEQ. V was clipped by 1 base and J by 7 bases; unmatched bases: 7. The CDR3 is CASSQGRDRVVGELFF. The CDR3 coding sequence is TGTGCCAGCAGCCAAGGCCGGGACAGGGTTGTCGGGGAGCTGTTTTTT.

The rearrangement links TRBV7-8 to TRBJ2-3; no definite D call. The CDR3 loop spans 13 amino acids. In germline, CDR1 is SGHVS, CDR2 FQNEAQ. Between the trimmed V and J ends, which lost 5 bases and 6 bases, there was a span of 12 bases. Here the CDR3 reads CASSPNLGDTQYF. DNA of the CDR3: TGTGCCAGCAGCCCTAACCTAGGTGATACGCAGTATTTT.

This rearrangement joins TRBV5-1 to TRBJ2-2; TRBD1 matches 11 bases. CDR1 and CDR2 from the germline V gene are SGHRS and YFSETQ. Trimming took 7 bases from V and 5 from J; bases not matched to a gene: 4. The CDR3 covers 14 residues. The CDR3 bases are TGCGCCAGCGACGGACAGGGGGCAACCGGGGAGCTGTTTTTT. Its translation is CASDGQGATGELFF. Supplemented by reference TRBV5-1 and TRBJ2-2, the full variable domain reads KAGVTQTPRYLIKTRGQQVTLSCSPISGHRSVSWYQQTPGQGLQFLFEYFSETQRNKGNFPGRFSGRQFSNSRSEMNVSTLELGDSALYLCASDGQGATGELFFGEGSRLTVL.

The CDR3, as DNA: TGTGCCAGCAGTTTTGAGAGCTCGGCAGATACGCAGTATTTT. As protein: CASSFESSADTQYF. This chain uses TRBV27 with TRBJ2-3; the D is unclear. CDR3 length: 14 residues. V shed 3 bases and J shed 4 bases, with 11 bases lying between them. Per germline, CDR1 MNHEY and CDR2 SMNVEV (reference sequence).

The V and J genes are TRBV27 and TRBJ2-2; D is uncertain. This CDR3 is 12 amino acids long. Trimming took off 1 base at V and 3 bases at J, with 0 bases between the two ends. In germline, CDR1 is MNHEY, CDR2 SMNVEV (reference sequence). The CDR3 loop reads CASSLYTGELFF. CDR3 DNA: TGTGCCAGCAGTTTATACACCGGGGAGCTGTTTTTT.

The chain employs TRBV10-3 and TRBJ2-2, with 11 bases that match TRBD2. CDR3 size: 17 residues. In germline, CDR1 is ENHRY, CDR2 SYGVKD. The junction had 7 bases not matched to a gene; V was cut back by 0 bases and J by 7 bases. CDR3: CAISESNLAGGGGELFF. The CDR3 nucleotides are TGTGCCATCAGTGAGTCGAATCTAGCGGGAGGCGGCGGGGAGCTGTTTTTT.

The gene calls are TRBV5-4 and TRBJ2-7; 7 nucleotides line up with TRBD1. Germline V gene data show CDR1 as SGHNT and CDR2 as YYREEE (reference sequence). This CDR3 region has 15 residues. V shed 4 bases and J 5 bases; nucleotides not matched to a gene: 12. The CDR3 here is CASSRLTGVGHEQYF. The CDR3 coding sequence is TGTGCCAGCAGCAGACTAACAGGGGTAGGGCACGAGCAGTACTTC. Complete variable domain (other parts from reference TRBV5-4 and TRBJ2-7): ETGVTQSPTHLIKTRGQQVTLRCSSQSGHNTVSWYQQALGQGPQFIFQYYREEENGRGNFPPRFSGLQFPNYSSELNVNALELDDSALYLCASSRLTGVGHEQYFGPGTRLTVT.

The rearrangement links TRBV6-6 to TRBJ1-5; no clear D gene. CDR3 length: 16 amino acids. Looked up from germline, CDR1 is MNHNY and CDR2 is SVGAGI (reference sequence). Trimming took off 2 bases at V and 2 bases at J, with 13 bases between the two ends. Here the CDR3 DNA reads TGTGCCAGCAGTTACGGTCTGGGCTGGCGCAATCAGCCCCAGCATTTT. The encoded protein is CASSYGLGWRNQPQHF.

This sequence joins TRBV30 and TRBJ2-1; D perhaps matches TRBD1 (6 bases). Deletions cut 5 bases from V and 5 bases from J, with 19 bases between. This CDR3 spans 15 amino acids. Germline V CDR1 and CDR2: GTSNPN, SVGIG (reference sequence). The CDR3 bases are TGTGCCTGGGCCCTACAGGGAATGGTCCACAATGAGCAGTTCTTC. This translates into CAWALQGMVHNEQFF.

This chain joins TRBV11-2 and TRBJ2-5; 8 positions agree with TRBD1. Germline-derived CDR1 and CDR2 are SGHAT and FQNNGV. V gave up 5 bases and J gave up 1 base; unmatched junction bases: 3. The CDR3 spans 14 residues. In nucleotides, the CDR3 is TGTGCCAGCAGCGTCGGACAGGGCCAAGAGACCCAGTACTTC. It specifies CASSVGQGQETQYF.

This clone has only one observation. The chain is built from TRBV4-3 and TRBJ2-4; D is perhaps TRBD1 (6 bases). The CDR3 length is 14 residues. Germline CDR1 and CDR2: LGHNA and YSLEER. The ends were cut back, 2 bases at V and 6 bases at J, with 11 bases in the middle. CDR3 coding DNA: TGCGCCAGCAGCCAACGTCCACAGGGAAACATTCAGTACTTC. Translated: CASSQRPQGNIQYF.

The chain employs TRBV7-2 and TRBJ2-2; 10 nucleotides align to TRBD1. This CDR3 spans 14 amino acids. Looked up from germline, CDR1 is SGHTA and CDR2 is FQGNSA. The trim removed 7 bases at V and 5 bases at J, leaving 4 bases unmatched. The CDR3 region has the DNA TGTGCCAGCACCAGGACAGGGGGAACCGGGGAGCTGTTTTTT. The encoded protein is CASTRTGGTGELFF.

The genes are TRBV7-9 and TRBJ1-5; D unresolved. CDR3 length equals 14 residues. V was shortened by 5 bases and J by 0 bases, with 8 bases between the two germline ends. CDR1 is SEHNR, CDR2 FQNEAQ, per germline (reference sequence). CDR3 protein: CASSLRDSNQPQHF. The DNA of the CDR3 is TGTGCCAGCAGCCTTAGGGATAGCAATCAGCCCCAGCATTTT.

CDR3 in amino acids: CASGWGGLAKNIQYF. The CDR3, as DNA: TGTGCCAGCGGGTGGGGGGGCCTAGCCAAAAACATTCAGTACTTC. The gene calls are TRBV6-1 and TRBJ2-4, with D tentatively TRBD2 (7 bases). This CDR3 is 15 amino acids long. Per germline, CDR1 MNHNS and CDR2 SASEGT. The V gene lost 8 bases and the J gene lost 0 bases, with 14 bases spanning the gap.